The rows below give T cell receptor beta chains drawn from one sample of a study of blood T cell repertoires in COVID-19. TCRdb's table, derived via immunoSEQ multiplex PCR, lists solely in-frame clones and lacks some. The data hold roughly 200,000 clones, with approximately 88% observed a single time. Sequenced material: PBMCs or T cells enriched from blood (not recorded which). The receptors derive from a man aged 18 to 29 with acute COVID-19. The CDR3 runs from the conserved cysteine through the conserved F or W. The D gene is left open where the match is weak. Where a row states a size, it is once, few, many or the class of an expanded clone; other rows omit it.

J gene	CDR3 length	clone size	V gene	D gene	CDR3 protein	CDR3 DNA
TRBJ1-1	11	NA	TRBV20-1	NA	CSANLITEAFF	TGCAGTGCTAATTTAATAACTGAAGCTTTCTTT
TRBJ2-5	16	NA	TRBV2	TRBD2	CASSEVGLDFQETQYF	TGTGCCAGCAGTGAAGTGGGACTAGATTTCCAAGAGACCCAGTACTTC
TRBJ2-3	15	NA	TRBV7-3	NA	CASSLPRSSGDTQYF	TGTGCCAGCAGCTTGCCACGGAGTTCCGGAGATACGCAGTATTTT
TRBJ1-5	16	NA	TRBV28	TRBD1	CASSSMDRASNQPQHF	TGTGCCAGCAGTTCGATGGACAGGGCTAGCAATCAGCCCCAGCATTTT
TRBJ2-4	13	NA	TRBV7-6	NA	CASSSEGGYIQYF	TGTGCCAGCAGCTCGGAGGGCGGGTACATTCAGTACTTC
TRBJ1-2	14	NA	TRBV28	NA	CASSFPWGGSGYTF	TGTGCCAGCAGTTTCCCTTGGGGAGGGAGCGGCTACACCTTC
TRBJ2-7	13	NA	TRBV29-1	NA	CSVDGQGNYEQYF	TGCAGCGTTGACGGCCAGGGGAACTACGAGCAGTACTTC
TRBJ1-1	16	NA	TRBV29-1	TRBD1	CSVEGRDRGMDTEAFF	TGCAGCGTTGAAGGTAGGGACAGGGGGATGGACACTGAAGCTTTCTTT
TRBJ2-1	16	NA	TRBV24-1	TRBD1	CATSDRTGRSYNEQFF	TGTGCCACCAGTGATCGGACAGGACGCTCCTACAATGAGCAGTTCTTC
TRBJ2-5	16	few	TRBV7-2	TRBD2	CASSSRSGRWRETQYF	TGTGCCAGCAGCTCCCGTAGCGGGAGGTGGCGGGAGACCCAGTACTTC
TRBJ1-2	14	NA	TRBV7-9	NA	CASSATWGDDGYTF	TGTGCCAGCAGCGCGACTTGGGGAGACGATGGCTACACCTTC
TRBJ1-5	14	NA	TRBV2	TRBD1	CASKDRGQSQPQHF	TGTGCCAGCAAGGACAGGGGGCAGAGTCAGCCCCAGCATTTT
TRBJ1-2	15	NA	TRBV11-3	NA	CASSLQQGTNYGYTF	TGTGCCAGCAGCTTACAGCAGGGAACTAACTATGGCTACACCTTC
TRBJ1-5	16	NA	TRBV7-2	NA	CASSLANRHLNQPQHF	TGTGCCAGCAGCTTAGCGAATAGACACCTCAATCAGCCCCAGCATTTT
TRBJ1-5	12	NA	TRBV7-9	NA	CASSLGTTPQHF	TGTGCCAGCAGCTTGGGGACTACCCCCCAGCATTTT
TRBJ2-1	15	NA	TRBV7-3	TRBD1	CASSPLGQGRGEQFF	TGTGCCAGCAGCCCTCTGGGACAGGGGCGCGGTGAGCAGTTCTTC
TRBJ1-5	15	NA	TRBV4-1	NA	CASSRGFLGNQPQHF	TGCGCCAGCAGCAGGGGGTTTCTGGGTAATCAGCCCCAGCATTTT
TRBJ1-3	15	NA	TRBV6-5	NA	CASRGWRHRENTIYF	TGTGCCAGCAGGGGGTGGCGACATAGGGAGAACACCATATATTTT
TRBJ1-4	14	NA	TRBV2	TRBD1	CASRAGTGNEKLFF	TGTGCCAGCCGAGCCGGGACAGGGAATGAAAAACTGTTTTTT
TRBJ2-7	14	NA	TRBV28	NA	CASTLAGLTYEQYF	TGTGCCAGCACCCTAGCCGGGCTTACCTACGAGCAGTACTTC
TRBJ1-1	14	NA	TRBV10-3	TRBD1	CAIRNRGLGTEAFF	TGTGCCATCAGGAACAGGGGACTGGGCACTGAAGCTTTCTTT
TRBJ2-7	14	NA	TRBV19	TRBD1	CASSPGQGDYEQYF	TGTGCCAGTAGTCCCGGACAGGGAGACTACGAGCAGTACTTC
TRBJ1-1	11	once	TRBV13	NA	CASSLRTEAFF	TGTGCCAGCAGCTTGAGAACTGAAGCTTTCTTT
TRBJ2-7	15	NA	TRBV7-2	TRBD2	CASSHPGLASGEQYF	TGTGCCAGCAGCCATCCGGGACTAGCAAGTGGTGAGCAGTACTTC
TRBJ1-5	15	NA	TRBV7-2	TRBD1	CASSPNLQGWQPQHF	TGTGCCAGCAGCCCCAACCTACAGGGGTGGCAGCCCCAGCATTTT
TRBJ1-2	15	NA	TRBV3-1/TRBV3-2	TRBD1	CASSQGDRGSYGYTF	TGTGCCAGCAGCCAGGGGGACAGGGGGTCCTATGGCTACACCTTC
TRBJ2-1	15	once	TRBV11-2	TRBD2	CASSYSGAGSNEQFF	TGTGCCAGCAGCTATAGCGGGGCCGGGAGCAATGAGCAGTTCTTC
TRBJ2-5	15	NA	TRBV20-1	NA	CSASPRLVAQETQYF	TGCAGTGCTAGTCCCAGACTAGTCGCCCAAGAGACCCAGTACTTC
TRBJ2-1	15	NA	TRBV6-2/TRBV6-3	TRBD2	CASSPLAGAYNEQFF	TGTGCCAGCAGTCCCCTAGCGGGAGCCTACAATGAGCAGTTCTTC
TRBJ1-2	15	NA	TRBV7-9	NA	CASNTIGTSNYGYTF	TGTGCCAGCAATACGATTGGGACAAGCAATTATGGCTACACCTTC
TRBJ1-1	15	NA	TRBV11-3	NA	CASSPSGGTWTEAFF	TGTGCCAGCAGCCCGAGTGGAGGGACGTGGACTGAAGCTTTCTTT
TRBJ2-1	13	NA	TRBV30	NA	CAWSSPLAWEQFF	TGTGCCTGGAGCTCCCCGCTAGCTTGGGAGCAGTTCTTC
TRBJ1-1	15	NA	TRBV28	NA	CASSLVSRRGTEAFF	TGTGCCAGCAGTTTAGTCTCCAGGAGAGGGACTGAAGCTTTCTTT
TRBJ2-7	17	NA	TRBV28	TRBD2	CASSLGLLAGETYEQYF	TGTGCCAGCAGTTTAGGACTACTAGCGGGAGAGACCTACGAGCAGTACTTC
TRBJ2-7	19	NA	TRBV27	TRBD2	CASSPTSLSSSGRSYEQYF	TGTGCCAGCAGTCCAACCTCCTTGTCCTCTAGCGGACGTTCCTACGAGCAGTACTTC
TRBJ1-5	15	few	TRBV4-1	NA	CASSPTGGGGQPQHF	TGCGCCAGCAGCCCAACAGGAGGGGGGGGTCAGCCCCAGCATTTT
TRBJ2-5	17	NA	TRBV7-2	TRBD2	CASSLLVGLAGQETQYF	TGTGCCAGCAGCCTCCTAGTGGGACTAGCGGGCCAAGAGACCCAGTACTTC
TRBJ2-7	14	NA	TRBV28	TRBD2	CASLPGLGTYEQYF	TGTGCCAGCCTACCGGGACTAGGTACCTACGAGCAGTACTTC
TRBJ2-7	16	NA	TRBV2	TRBD2	CASSGDSTSGSNEQYF	TGTGCCAGCAGTGGAGATTCGACTAGCGGGAGTAACGAGCAGTACTTC
TRBJ2-7	12	NA	TRBV30	NA	CAWNRGSYEQYF	TGTGCCTGGAATCGGGGATCCTACGAGCAGTACTTC
TRBJ2-1	16	NA	TRBV5-4	TRBD2	CASSDSGRDSYNEQFF	TGTGCCAGCAGCGACAGCGGGAGGGACTCCTACAATGAGCAGTTCTTC
TRBJ1-2	15	NA	TRBV30	TRBD1	CACTETGGGTYGYTF	TGTGCCTGCACTGAAACAGGGGGTGGAACTTATGGCTACACCTTC
TRBJ2-5	18	NA	TRBV4-1	TRBD2	CASSQEGGALAGVGAQYF	TGCGCCAGCAGCCAAGAAGGGGGGGCACTAGCGGGAGTGGGGGCCCAGTACTTC
TRBJ2-2	17	NA	TRBV19	NA	CASSILTGGFSTGELFF	TGTGCCAGTAGTATATTAACAGGCGGATTCTCCACCGGGGAGCTGTTTTTT
TRBJ2-7	16	NA	TRBV7-9	NA	CASSPRRDSITYEQYF	TGTGCCAGCAGCCCTAGGCGGGACAGTATTACCTACGAGCAGTACTTC
TRBJ2-5	14	NA	TRBV7-9	TRBD1	CASSPRDRQETQYF	TGTGCCAGCAGCCCGAGGGACAGACAAGAGACCCAGTACTTC
TRBJ2-3	14	NA	TRBV5-1	TRBD2	CASSLGGRSDTQYF	TGCGCCAGCAGCTTGGGCGGGAGGTCAGATACGCAGTATTTT
TRBJ2-5	14	NA	TRBV10-2	NA	CASSETGFGETQYF	TGCGCCAGCAGTGAGACAGGGTTCGGAGAGACCCAGTACTTC
TRBJ2-2	14	NA	TRBV6-2/TRBV6-3	NA	CASSTGSNTGELFF	TGTGCCAGCAGTACAGGGTCAAACACCGGGGAGCTGTTTTTT
TRBJ1-3	18	NA	TRBV10-1	TRBD1	CASSEGENRGISGNTIYF	TGCGCCAGCAGTGAGGGCGAGAACAGGGGCATCTCTGGAAACACCATATATTTT
TRBJ2-5	14	NA	TRBV11-1	NA	CASSLSRGQETQYF	TGTGCCAGCAGCTTAAGTCGGGGGCAAGAGACCCAGTACTTC
TRBJ1-1	14	NA	TRBV5-1	NA	CASGFLPGNTEAFF	TGCGCCAGCGGATTCCTCCCAGGGAACACTGAAGCTTTCTTT
TRBJ2-7	13	NA	TRBV5-8	NA	CASSLTAGYEQYF	TGTGCCAGCAGCTTGACGGCGGGCTACGAGCAGTACTTC